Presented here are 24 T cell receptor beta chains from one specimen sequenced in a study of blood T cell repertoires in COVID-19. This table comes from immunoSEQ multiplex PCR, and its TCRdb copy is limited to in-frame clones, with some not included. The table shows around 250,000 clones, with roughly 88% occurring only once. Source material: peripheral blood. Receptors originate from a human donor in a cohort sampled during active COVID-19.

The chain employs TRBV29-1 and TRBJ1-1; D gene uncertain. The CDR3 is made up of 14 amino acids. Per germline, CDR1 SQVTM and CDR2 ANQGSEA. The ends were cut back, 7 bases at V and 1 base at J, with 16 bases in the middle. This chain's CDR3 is CSALGGSRNTEAFF. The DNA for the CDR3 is TGCAGCGCCCTGGGCGGGTCGAGGAACACTGAAGCTTTCTTT.

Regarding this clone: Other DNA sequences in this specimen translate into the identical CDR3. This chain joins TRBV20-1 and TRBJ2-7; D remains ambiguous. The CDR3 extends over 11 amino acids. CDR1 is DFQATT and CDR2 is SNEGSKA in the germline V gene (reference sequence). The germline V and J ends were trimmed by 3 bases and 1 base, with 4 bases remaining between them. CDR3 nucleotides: TGCAGTGCTAGGTCTTCCTACGAGCAGTACTTC. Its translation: CSARSSYEQYF.

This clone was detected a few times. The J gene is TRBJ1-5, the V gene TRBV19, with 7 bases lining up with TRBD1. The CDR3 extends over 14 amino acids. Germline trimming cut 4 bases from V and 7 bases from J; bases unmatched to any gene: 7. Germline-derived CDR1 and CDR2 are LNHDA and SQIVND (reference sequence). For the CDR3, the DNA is TGTGCCAGTAGTAGTGACAGGGTTCGGCAGCCCCAGCATTTT. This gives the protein CASSSDRVRQPQHF.

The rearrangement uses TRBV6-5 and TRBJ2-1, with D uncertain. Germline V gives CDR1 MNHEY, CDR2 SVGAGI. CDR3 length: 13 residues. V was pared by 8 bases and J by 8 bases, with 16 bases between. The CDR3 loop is CASANSRVYEQFF. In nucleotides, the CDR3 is TGTGCCAGCGCTAATTCTCGTGTCTATGAGCAGTTCTTC.

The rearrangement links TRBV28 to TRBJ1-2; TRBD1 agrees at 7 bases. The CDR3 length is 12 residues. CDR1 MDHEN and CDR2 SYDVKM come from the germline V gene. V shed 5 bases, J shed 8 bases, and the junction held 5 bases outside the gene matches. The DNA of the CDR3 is TGTGCCAGCAGTCGACAGGGTCTGGGCTACACCTTC. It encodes CASSRQGLGYTF.

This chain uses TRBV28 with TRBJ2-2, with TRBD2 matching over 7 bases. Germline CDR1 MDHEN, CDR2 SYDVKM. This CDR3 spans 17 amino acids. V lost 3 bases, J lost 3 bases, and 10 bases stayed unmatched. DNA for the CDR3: TGTGCCAGCAGTTTGGGAAGGCGGGAGCGGTACACCGGGGAGCTGTTTTTT. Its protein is CASSLGRRERYTGELFF.

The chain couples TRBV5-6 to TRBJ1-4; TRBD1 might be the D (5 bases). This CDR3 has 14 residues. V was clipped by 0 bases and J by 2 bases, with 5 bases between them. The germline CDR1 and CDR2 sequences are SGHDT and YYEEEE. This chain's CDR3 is CASSLDRTNEKLFF. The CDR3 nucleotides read TGTGCCAGCAGCTTGGACAGGACTAATGAAAAACTGTTTTTT. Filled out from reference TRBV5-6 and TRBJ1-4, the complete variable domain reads DAGVTQSPTHLIKTRGQQVTLRCSPKSGHDTVSWYQQALGQGPQFIFQYYEEEERQRGNFPDRFSGHQFPNYSSELNVNALLLGDSALYLCASSLDRTNEKLFFGSGTQLSVL.

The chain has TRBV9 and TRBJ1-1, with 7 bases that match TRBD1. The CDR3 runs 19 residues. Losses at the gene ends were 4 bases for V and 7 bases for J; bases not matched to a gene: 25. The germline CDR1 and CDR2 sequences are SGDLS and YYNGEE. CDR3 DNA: TGTGCCAGCAGCCCGACCACCCCCAAGGGGGCAGGGACACACCGTGAAGCTTTCTTT. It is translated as CASSPTTPKGAGTHREAFF.

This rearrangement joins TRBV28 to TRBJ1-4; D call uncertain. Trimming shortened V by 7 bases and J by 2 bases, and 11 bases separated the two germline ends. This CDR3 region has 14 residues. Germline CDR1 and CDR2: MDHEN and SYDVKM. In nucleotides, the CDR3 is TGTGCCAGCATTTCACCAGTGACTAATGAAAAACTGTTTTTT. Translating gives CASISPVTNEKLFF.

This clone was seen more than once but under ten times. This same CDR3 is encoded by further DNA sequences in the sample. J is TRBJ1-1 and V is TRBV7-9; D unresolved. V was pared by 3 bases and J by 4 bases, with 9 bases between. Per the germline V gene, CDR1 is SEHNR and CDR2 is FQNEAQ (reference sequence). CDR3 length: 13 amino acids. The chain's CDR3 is CASSLVGSTEAFF. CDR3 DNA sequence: TGTGCCAGCAGCTTGGTCGGGAGCACTGAAGCTTTCTTT.

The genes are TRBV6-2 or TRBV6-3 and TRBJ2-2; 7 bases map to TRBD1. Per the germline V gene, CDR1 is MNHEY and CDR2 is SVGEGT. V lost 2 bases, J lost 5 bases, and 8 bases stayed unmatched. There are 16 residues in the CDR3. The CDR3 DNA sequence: TGTGCCAGCAGTTACATAGGGGGCGGTGGAACCGGGGAGCTGTTTTTT. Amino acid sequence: CASSYIGGGGTGELFF.

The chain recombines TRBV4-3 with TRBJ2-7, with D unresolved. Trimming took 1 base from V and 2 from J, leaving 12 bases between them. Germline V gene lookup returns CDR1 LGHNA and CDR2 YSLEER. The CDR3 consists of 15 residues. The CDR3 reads CASSQGSQRAYEQYF. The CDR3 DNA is TGCGCCAGCAGCCAAGGCAGCCAGCGCGCCTACGAGCAGTACTTC.

CDR3 residues: CASSRFLGTGVQETQYF. For the CDR3, the DNA is TGCGCCAGCAGCCGATTTTTGGGGACAGGGGTCCAAGAGACCCAGTACTTC. The chain couples TRBV4-1 to TRBJ2-5, with TRBD1 identical over 10 bases. The germline CDR1 and CDR2 sequences are MGHRA and YSYEKL. Trimming removed 4 bases from V and 1 base from J; junction bases left unmatched: 9. CDR3 length: 17 amino acids.

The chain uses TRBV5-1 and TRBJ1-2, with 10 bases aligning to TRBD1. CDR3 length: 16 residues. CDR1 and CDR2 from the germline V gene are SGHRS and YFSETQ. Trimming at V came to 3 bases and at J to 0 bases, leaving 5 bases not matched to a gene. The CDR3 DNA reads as TGCGCCAGCAGCTGGGGGACAGGGGAGGCTAACTATGGCTACACCTTC. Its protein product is CASSWGTGEANYGYTF.

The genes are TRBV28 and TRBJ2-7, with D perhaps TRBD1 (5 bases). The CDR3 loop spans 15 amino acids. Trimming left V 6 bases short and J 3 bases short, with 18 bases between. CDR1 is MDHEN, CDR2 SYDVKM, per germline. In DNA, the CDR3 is TGTGCCAGCAGAAACTCAGGGTGGTCTGTCTACGAGCAGTACTTC. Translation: CASRNSGWSVYEQYF.

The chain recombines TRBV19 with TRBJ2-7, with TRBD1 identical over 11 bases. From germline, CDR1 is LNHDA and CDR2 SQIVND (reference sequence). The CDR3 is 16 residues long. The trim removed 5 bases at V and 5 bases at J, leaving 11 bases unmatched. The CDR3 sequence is CASSGQGARVIHEQYF. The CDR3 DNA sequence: TGTGCCAGTAGTGGACAGGGGGCCCGGGTAATCCACGAGCAGTACTTC.

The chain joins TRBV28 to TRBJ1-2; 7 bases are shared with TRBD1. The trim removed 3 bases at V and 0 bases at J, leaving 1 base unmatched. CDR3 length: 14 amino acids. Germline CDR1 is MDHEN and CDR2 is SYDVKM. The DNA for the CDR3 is TGTGCCAGCAGTTTGGGACAGACTAACTATGGCTACACCTTC. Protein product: CASSLGQTNYGYTF.

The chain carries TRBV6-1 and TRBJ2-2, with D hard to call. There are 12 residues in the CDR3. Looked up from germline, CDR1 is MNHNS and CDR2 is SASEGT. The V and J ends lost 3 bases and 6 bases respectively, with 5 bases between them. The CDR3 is CASSDGPGELFF. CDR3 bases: TGTGCCAGCAGTGACGGTCCCGGGGAGCTGTTTTTT.

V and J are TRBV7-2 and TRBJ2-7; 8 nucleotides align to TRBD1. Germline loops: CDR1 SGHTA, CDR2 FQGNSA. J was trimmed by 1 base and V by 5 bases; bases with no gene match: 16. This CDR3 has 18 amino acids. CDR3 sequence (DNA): TGTGCCAGCAGCACCTGGCCCCCAGGACAGGGTAGATCCTACGAGCAGTACTTC. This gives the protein CASSTWPPGQGRSYEQYF.

The CDR3 DNA is TGTGCCAGCAGTTACCGGGGACCGGGAGTCATACACGAGCAGTACTTC. Translation: CASSYRGPGVIHEQYF. The V and J genes are TRBV6-2 or TRBV6-3 and TRBJ2-7, with D perhaps TRBD2 (6 bases). The CDR3 is 16 amino acids. Germline V gene lookup returns CDR1 MNHEY and CDR2 SVGEGT. The V end lost 2 bases, the J end lost 5 bases, and 19 bases lay between the germline ends.

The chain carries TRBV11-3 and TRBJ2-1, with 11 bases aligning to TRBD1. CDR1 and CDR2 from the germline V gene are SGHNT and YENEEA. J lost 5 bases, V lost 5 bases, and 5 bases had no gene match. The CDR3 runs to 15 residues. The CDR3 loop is CASSIRTGGHNEQFF. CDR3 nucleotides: TGTGCCAGCAGCATTCGGACAGGGGGCCACAATGAGCAGTTCTTC. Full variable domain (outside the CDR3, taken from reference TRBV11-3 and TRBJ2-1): EAGVVQSPRYKIIEKKQPVAFWCNPISGHNTLYWYLQNLGQGPELLIRYENEEAVDDSQLPKDRFSAERLKGVDSTLKIQPAELGDSAVYLCASSIRTGGHNEQFFGPGTRLTVL.

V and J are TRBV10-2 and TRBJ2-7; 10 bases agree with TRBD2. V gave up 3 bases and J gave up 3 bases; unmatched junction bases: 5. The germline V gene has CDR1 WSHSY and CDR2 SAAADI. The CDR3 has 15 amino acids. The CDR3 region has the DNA TGCGCCAGCAGTGACAGGACTAGCGGCTTCTACGAGCAGTACTTC. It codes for CASSDRTSGFYEQYF.

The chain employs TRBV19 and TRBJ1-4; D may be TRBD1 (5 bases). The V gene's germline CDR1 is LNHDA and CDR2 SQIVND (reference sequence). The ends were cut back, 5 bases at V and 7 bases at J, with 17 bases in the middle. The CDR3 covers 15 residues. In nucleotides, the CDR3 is TGTGCCAGTAGTCCCGCCGGAAGGGGTTCTGAAAAACTGTTTTTT. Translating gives CASSPAGRGSEKLFF.

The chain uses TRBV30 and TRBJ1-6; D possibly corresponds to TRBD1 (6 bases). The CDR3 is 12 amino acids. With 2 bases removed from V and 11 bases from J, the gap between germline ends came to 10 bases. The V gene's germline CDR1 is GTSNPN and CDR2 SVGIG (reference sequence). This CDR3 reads CAWSQGWAPLHF. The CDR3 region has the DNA TGTGCCTGGAGTCAGGGGTGGGCACCCCTCCACTTT.